Listed below are T cell receptor beta chains from one sample, sequenced in a study of blood T cell repertoires in COVID-19. The assay was immunoSEQ multiplex PCR, and TCRdb's table has in-frame clones only and misses some. The repertoire consists of just over 60,000 clones, with around 85% occurring once and the leading ten covering 18%. The sample taken for sequencing was peripheral blood. The receptor set was obtained from a man in his sixties with acute or convalescent COVID-19. Each CDR3 is given with its conserved first and last residue. The D gene is left open where the match is weak.

D	V	J	CDR3
.	TRBV7-2	TRBJ2-7	CASSLEGEIGYEQYF
.	TRBV19	TRBJ1-1	CASSINMNTEAFF
.	TRBV19	TRBJ1-2	CASSPGSPNYGYTF
TRBD2	TRBV13	TRBJ2-1	CASSFATSGSLPSSYNEQFF
TRBD2	TRBV19	TRBJ2-5	CASSSLLAGNQETQYF
.	TRBV28	TRBJ1-5	CATGRGQPQHF
TRBD2	TRBV5-5	TRBJ2-7	CASSIPGLAAVTYEQYF
TRBD2	TRBV28	TRBJ2-1	CASSSPPRLAGPLREQFF
TRBD1	TRBV7-9	TRBJ2-1	CASRLGTGGYNEQFF
TRBD2	TRBV18	TRBJ2-1	CASSPAGGSAFEQFF
TRBD2	TRBV19	TRBJ2-1	CASSMGLAGGPFMQFF
.	TRBV30	TRBJ2-7	CAWSVLDRPSYEQYF
.	TRBV10-3	TRBJ1-5	CAISESGNQPQHF
TRBD2	TRBV4-2	TRBJ2-1	CASSQDWRGSYNEQFF
TRBD1	TRBV24-1	TRBJ1-3	CATSEGQGADTIYF
TRBD1	TRBV28	TRBJ1-1	CASSSSGTGNTEAFF
TRBD1	TRBV5-1	TRBJ2-2	CASSTGQGSTGELFF
.	TRBV5-1	TRBJ2-3	CASSLYRSTDTQYF
TRBD2	TRBV10-1	TRBJ2-2	CASSEAASGANTGELFF
.	TRBV19	TRBJ1-2	CASSMTANYGYTF
.	TRBV19	TRBJ2-1	CASSIDRATGDYNEQFF
TRBD2	TRBV24-1	TRBJ2-5	CATSDPQIAGAETQYF